Below, 8 T cell receptor beta chains from the same sample are listed, as sequenced in a study of blood T cell repertoires in COVID-19. Sequencing was performed with immunoSEQ multiplex PCR; in TCRdb, only in-frame clones are kept and a portion is missing. Of tens of thousands of clones listed, 90% were seen once; the top ten hold less than 4%. Material for sequencing was peripheral blood. The receptors were gathered from a man in his forties or fifties with acute or convalescent COVID-19.

The chain combines TRBV5-5 with TRBJ2-5, with D possibly TRBD1 on 6 matching bases. Germline-derived CDR1 and CDR2 are SGHKS and YYEKEE (reference sequence). Trimming pared 7 bases from V and 2 bases from J, leaving 21 bases between. This CDR3 has 16 residues. As DNA, the CDR3 is TGTGCCAGCGCCCGAGAGGTCTTACAGGGACAAGAGACCCAGTACTTC. Protein sequence: CASAREVLQGQETQYF.

This chain connects TRBV2 to TRBJ2-5; the match to TRBD1 covers 7 bases. Trimming at V came to 7 bases and at J to 4 bases, leaving 9 bases not matched to a gene. The CDR3 covers 14 residues. Germline V CDR1 and CDR2: SNHLY, FYNNEI. The CDR3 loop is CASNQGTDGETQYF. CDR3 coding DNA: TGTGCCAGCAATCAAGGGACAGATGGAGAGACCCAGTACTTC.

The chain joins TRBV4-1 to TRBJ2-7, with a possible D match to TRBD2 (6 bases). Germline CDR1 is MGHRA and CDR2 is YSYEKL. CDR3 length: 16 amino acids. Trimming pared 0 bases from V and 3 bases from J, leaving 15 bases between. The CDR3 DNA is TGCGCCAGCAGCCAAGAATGGGACGGGAGATACTACGAGCAGTACTTC. It codes for CASSQEWDGRYYEQYF.

The chain couples TRBV11-3 to TRBJ2-1; 7 positions match TRBD2. V shed 4 bases, J shed 5 bases, and the junction held 8 bases outside the gene matches. CDR1 is SGHNT, CDR2 YENEEA, per germline. This CDR3 comprises 15 residues. The CDR3 nucleotides read TGTGCCAGCAGCTATATCCAGGGAGGGGACAATGAGCAGTTCTTC. It is translated as CASSYIQGGDNEQFF.

V is TRBV2 and J is TRBJ1-1; D call uncertain. This CDR3 contains 15 residues. From germline, CDR1 is SNHLY and CDR2 FYNNEI. Trimming took off 8 bases at V and 0 bases at J, with 16 bases between the two ends. The CDR3 loop is CASGGRTTLNTEAFF. The CDR3 coding sequence is TGTGCCAGCGGAGGGCGTACGACATTGAACACTGAAGCTTTCTTT.

The chain recombines TRBV4-1 with TRBJ1-6; TRBD1 might be the D (6 bases). The germline V and J ends were trimmed by 2 bases and 7 bases, with 15 bases remaining between them. This CDR3 comprises 16 residues. Looked up from germline, CDR1 is MGHRA and CDR2 is YSYEKL. CDR3 protein: CASSQLQGINNSPLHF. DNA for the CDR3: TGCGCCAGCAGCCAACTACAGGGTATTAACAATTCACCCCTCCACTTT.

In its sample, this clone was seen a few times. The chain employs TRBV6-2 or TRBV6-3 and TRBJ2-3, with 14 bases lining up with TRBD2. Germline V CDR1 and CDR2: MNHEY, SVGEGT. CDR3 length equals 17 residues. V was pared by 2 bases and J by 4 bases, with 5 bases of the junction left unmatched. The chain's CDR3 is CASSYGGLAGVADTQYF. CDR3 nucleotides: TGTGCCAGCAGTTACGGGGGACTAGCGGGAGTCGCAGATACGCAGTATTTT.

This chain uses TRBV6-5 with TRBJ2-7; 10 positions match TRBD2. V dropped 2 bases and J dropped 5; count of bases not matched to a gene: 6. Germline V gives CDR1 MNHEY, CDR2 SVGAGI. The CDR3 is 15 residues long. CDR3 nucleotides: TGTGCCAGCAGTTACACCGGGCTAGCGGGAGACGAGCAGTACTTC. Its translation: CASSYTGLAGDEQYF.